Presented here are 2 T cell receptor beta chains from one specimen sequenced in a study of post-analysis software for immune sequencing data (dated by TCRdb to the mid-2010s). Summary of the overall study and its limitations: Significantly higher frequencies in patients than in controls were found for five TRBV segments, including TRBV5-6, TRBV5-1 and TRBV20-1.

The library was produced with PCR. Instrument on record: Illumina HiSeq 2500. To reduce PCR and sequencing biases, unique molecular identifiers were built into the TCR beta cDNA libraries. TCRdb itself trimmed the public reads at Q25 with fastp, ran MiXCR and retained productive beta chains. Each CDR3 protein gets just one entry, which takes the most common genes and DNA from the rows behind it. A total of 800,000 to 950,000 distinct CDR3 sequences appear in this sample, approximately 53% of them only once. The leading ten clones occupy around 4.5% of the sample. Antigens for these TCRs are unknown. Material for sequencing was blood. The receptors originated from a girl between 5 and 17 years old with multiple sclerosis.

V is TRBV5-1 and J is TRBJ2-4; 7 bases agree with TRBD1. The DNA end favors TRBJ2-7, so the J call may be wrong. Germline values: CDR1 SGHRS, CDR2 YFSETQ. This CDR3 is 16 amino acids long. CDR3 region: CASSLRDSLAAYEQYF. The CDR3 coding sequence is TGCGCCAGCAGCCTAAGGGACAGCCTTGCCGCCTACGAGCAGTACTTC.

This clonotype has just a few counts. The V and J genes are TRBV12-3 or TRBV12-4 and TRBJ2-4, with a tentative D call TRBD2 (6 bases). V shed 5 bases and J shed 0 bases, with 14 bases lying between them. The CDR3 consists of 16 residues. DNA for the CDR3: TGTGCCAGCAGTCCCTGGCGGGAAGAAGCCAAAAACATTCAGTACTTC. It codes for CASSPWREEAKNIQYF.